This T cell receptor (beta chain) was identified in a study of cytomegalovirus exposure and HLA in healthy donors. With 60 Vbeta and 13 Jbeta primers, the PCR was carried out. Assay used: immunoSEQ multiplex PCR; TCRdb lists only in-frame clones, some missing. The profile shows under 150,000 clones, roughly three quarters of them singletons. There are 16 residues in the CDR3. The germline CDR1 and CDR2 sequences are MDHEN and SYDVKM. V gave up 2 bases and J gave up 2 bases, with 15 bases separating them. The chain couples TRBV28 to TRBJ1-1; D is possibly TRBD1 (6 bases). The sequenced material came from PBMCs. The TCR was taken from a woman in her thirties or forties in good health and CMV-seronegative. CDR3: CASSLIMPGVNTEAFF. CDR3 nucleotides: TGTGCCAGCAGTTTAATTATGCCAGGGGTCAACACTGAAGCTTTCTTT.